This T cell receptor (beta chain) was recovered during a study of regulatory T cells in long-lasting Graves disease. As to time point: newly diagnosed GD, antithyroid drugs for less than 3 months. PBMC RNA served as the TCR library source. Notes on this clonotype: A much larger clonotype is one base distant, so this may be a read error.

HTBI primers from iRepertoire and Arm-PCR of CDR3 regions yielded the TCR beta libraries. TCRdb used MiXCR to reprocess the multiplex PCR reads, holding one entry per CDR3 protein. Seen here are fewer than 550,000 distinct CDR3 sequences, around 16% observed once, and the top ten hold just under 25%. Separately, the same data were catalogued under a study of T cells in Graves' hyperthyroidism and ophthalmopathy.

Sequencing was performed on peripheral blood mononuclear cells (PBMCs), taken at new diagnosis, from a patient treated with antithyroid drugs. This receptor was taken from a woman aged 40 to 65 with Graves disease.

The CDR3 DNA sequence: TGTGCCACCCGGACAGGGAACACCGGGGAGCTGCTTTTT. It specifies CATRTGNTGELLF. The chain recombines TRBV28 with TRBJ2-2; the match to TRBD1 covers 8 bases. The CDR3 contains 13 residues. Per the germline V gene, CDR1 is MDHEN and CDR2 is SYDVKM.